The 26 T cell receptor beta chains given below trace back to one sample, sequenced in a study of neoadjuvant anti-PD-1 for oral cavity cancer listed by TCRdb under 2021. Reading the label with the study, this specimen's time point is: before neoadjuvant nivolumab. The library was generated by the immunoSEQ multiplex PCR assay. TCRdb mirrors the immuneACCESS table, restricted to in-frame sequences. Some clones are absent from its copies; in checked studies, under half trace to an unresolved V gene, and the reason for the others is unknown. The sample table lists 75,000 or so clones, approximately 80% of them with a count of one. The ten largest clones capture about 2.9% of the sample. Sequenced material: PBMCs, taken before nivolumab (anti-PD-1) treatment. The receptor source for this set is a person aged 40 to 85 with oral cavity squamous cell carcinoma.

This rearrangement joins TRBV10-3 to TRBJ2-5, with 14 bases that match TRBD2. CDR3 size: 16 residues. Looked up from germline, CDR1 is ENHRY and CDR2 is SYGVKD. V lost 3 bases, J lost 3 bases, and 3 bases stayed unmatched. CDR3 residues: CAISDPGLAGEETQYF. The CDR3 DNA follows: TGTGCCATCAGTGACCCGGGACTAGCGGGAGAAGAGACCCAGTACTTC.

This chain uses TRBV30 with TRBJ1-1; D is undetermined. The CDR3 runs to 13 residues. CDR1 and CDR2 (germline): GTSNPN, SVGIG (reference sequence). Trimming pared 1 base from V and 1 base from J, leaving 7 bases between. The CDR3 DNA sequence: TGTGCCTGGAGTGGGGCGGCGAACACTGAAGCTTTCTTT. Translation gives CAWSGAANTEAFF.

The rearrangement uses TRBV10-2 and TRBJ1-1; unclear D gene. Between the trimmed V and J ends, which lost 7 bases and 3 bases, there was a span of 12 bases. Germline CDR1 and CDR2: WSHSY and SAAADI. The CDR3 contains 13 residues. The CDR3, as DNA: TGCGCCAGCACCAAGACGGATTACACTGAAGCTTTCTTT. Its protein product is CASTKTDYTEAFF.

This clone was detected a few times. V is TRBV7-2 and J is TRBJ1-4, with 9 bases aligning to TRBD1. Germline CDR1 reads SGHTA; CDR2 reads FQGNSA. This CDR3 has 15 residues. With 2 bases clipped from V and 8 bases from J, the junction kept 6 bases outside the gene matches. The CDR3 loop is CASSLLGTGLEKLFF. The CDR3 region has the DNA TGTGCCAGCAGCTTACTAGGGACAGGGTTGGAAAAACTGTTTTTT. The variable domain in full, with the rest retrieved from reference TRBV7-2 and TRBJ1-4, is GAGVSQSPSNKVTEKGKDVELRCDPISGHTALYWYRQSLGQGLEFLIYFQGNSAPDKSGLPSDRFSAERTGGSVSTLTIQRTQQEDSAVYLCASSLLGTGLEKLFFGSGTQLSVL.

J is TRBJ2-4 and V is TRBV6-6; D perhaps matches TRBD2 (6 bases). The V and J ends lost 4 bases and 15 bases respectively, with 25 bases between them. Germline V gene sequence: CDR1 MNHNY, CDR2 SVGAGI (reference sequence). The CDR3 runs to 15 residues. CDR3 protein: CASSSSPGTSPISYF. CDR3 bases: TGTGCCAGCAGTTCGTCTCCCGGGACTTCGCCGATTTCGTACTTC.

V usage is TRBV5-4 and J usage is TRBJ2-5; D is possibly TRBD1 (6 bases). V lost 0 bases to trimming and J lost 7 bases, with 16 bases between them. Looked up from germline, CDR1 is SGHNT and CDR2 is YYREEE (reference sequence). CDR3 length: 15 residues. The CDR3 region is CASSLARSQGGTQYF. CDR3 DNA: TGTGCCAGCAGCTTGGCCAGGTCCCAAGGGGGGACCCAGTACTTC.

The chain links TRBV28 to TRBJ2-4; possible D gene TRBD1, 5 bases. CDR1 is MDHEN, CDR2 SYDVKM, per germline. The CDR3 is 15 residues long. The V and J ends lost 5 bases and 8 bases respectively, with 19 bases between them. The CDR3 coding sequence is TGTGCCAGCAGTCCTGGGGCAGGGTCTTTTGACATTCAGTACTTC. It encodes CASSPGAGSFDIQYF.

The chain links TRBV9 to TRBJ2-3; 8 bases are a match to TRBD2. The CDR3 loop spans 15 amino acids. V lost 2 bases and J lost 0; bases outside the gene matches: 2. Germline V gene lookup returns CDR1 SGDLS and CDR2 YYNGEE. CDR3 region: CASSVLAGSTDTQYF. The CDR3 DNA reads TGTGCCAGCAGCGTGCTAGCGGGTAGCACAGATACGCAGTATTTT. Full variable domain (rest looked up from reference TRBV9 and TRBJ2-3): DSGVTQTPKHLITATGQRVTLRCSPRSGDLSVYWYQQSLDQGLQFLIQYYNGEERAKGNILERFSAQQFPDLHSELNLSSLELGDSALYFCASSVLAGSTDTQYFGPGTRLTVL.

V is TRBV10-3 and J is TRBJ2-4; D is perhaps TRBD1 or TRBD2 (5 bases each). With 11 bases removed from V and 2 bases from J, the gap between germline ends came to 16 bases. The germline gives CDR1 ENHRY, CDR2 SYGVKD. This CDR3 comprises 14 residues. The CDR3 reads CAARPGASKNIQYF. The CDR3 DNA reads TGTGCCGCCCGGCCCGGGGCATCCAAAAACATTCAGTACTTC.

The chain links TRBV2 to TRBJ1-2; D may be TRBD1 (5 bases). This CDR3 comprises 14 residues. The germline CDR1 and CDR2 sequences are SNHLY and FYNNEI. Trimming removed 3 bases at V and 2 bases at J, with 10 bases between. The CDR3 reads CASSDVRVNYGYTF. The CDR3, as DNA: TGTGCCAGCAGTGACGTCAGGGTCAACTATGGCTACACCTTC.

The genes are TRBV7-9 and TRBJ2-7; no clear D. The CDR3 is 16 amino acids. V was shortened by 5 bases and J by 3 bases, with 20 bases between the two germline ends. CDR1 and CDR2 (germline): SEHNR, FQNEAQ (reference sequence). The CDR3 protein is CASSEHTGTVDYEQYF. DNA for the CDR3: TGTGCCAGCAGCGAACATACCGGCACAGTCGACTACGAGCAGTACTTC.

The chain employs TRBV6-1 and TRBJ1-4, with D tentatively TRBD1 (5 bases). This CDR3 contains 13 residues. Germline-derived CDR1 and CDR2 are MNHNS and SASEGT. Trimming removed 11 bases at V and 7 bases at J, with 17 bases between. CDR3 amino acids: CAHSREIREKLFF. The CDR3 coding sequence is TGTGCCCATTCCAGGGAGATACGTGAAAAACTGTTTTTT.

The chain's CDR3 is CASSLTSGMTGDTDTQYF. The DNA for the CDR3 is TGTGCCAGCAGCTTGACTAGCGGGATGACCGGAGACACAGATACGCAGTATTTT. This sequence joins TRBV5-8 and TRBJ2-3; 10 bases are a match to TRBD2. V shed 1 base and J 2 bases; nucleotides not matched to a gene: 10. There are 18 residues in the CDR3. CDR1 and CDR2 (germline): SGHTS, YDEGEE. Variable domain in full (rest from reference TRBV5-8 and TRBJ2-3): EAGVTQSPTHLIKTRGQQATLRCSPISGHTSVYWYQQALGLGLQFLLWYDEGEERNRGNFPPRFSGRQFPNYSSELNVNALELEDSALYLCASSLTSGMTGDTDTQYFGPGTRLTVL.

The chain uses TRBV6-5 and TRBJ2-7; 7 bases map to TRBD2. There are 16 residues in the CDR3. J was trimmed by 1 base and V by 0 bases; bases with no gene match: 6. Germline V gene data show CDR1 as MNHEY and CDR2 as SVGAGI. The CDR3 here is CASSYSAGAISYEQYF. CDR3 coding DNA: TGTGCCAGCAGTTACTCGGCGGGAGCAATATCCTACGAGCAGTACTTC.

This sequence joins TRBV5-6 and TRBJ1-6, with 8 positions matching TRBD1. The CDR3 is 14 amino acids. Looked up from germline, CDR1 is SGHDT and CDR2 is YYEEEE. V gave up 0 bases and J gave up 7 bases; unmatched junction bases: 0. CDR3 DNA: TGTGCCAGCAGCTTGGGGACAGGGAATTCACCCCTCCACTTT. Translation: CASSLGTGNSPLHF. Supplemented by reference TRBV5-6 and TRBJ1-6, the full variable domain reads DAGVTQSPTHLIKTRGQQVTLRCSPKSGHDTVSWYQQALGQGPQFIFQYYEEEERQRGNFPDRFSGHQFPNYSSELNVNALLLGDSALYLCASSLGTGNSPLHFGNGTRLTVT.

The chain links TRBV5-8 to TRBJ1-2; D unresolved. Trimming took off 1 base at V and 4 bases at J, with 5 bases between the two ends. Looked up from germline, CDR1 is SGHTS and CDR2 is YDEGEE. This CDR3 has 12 residues. Written as DNA, the CDR3 is TGTGCCAGCAGCTTGTACGGCTATGGCTACACCTTC. This encodes CASSLYGYGYTF.

In its sample, this clone was seen a few times. The chain joins TRBV5-1 to TRBJ1-2, with a possible D match to TRBD1 (6 bases). The CDR3 has 14 amino acids. Germline V gene lookup returns CDR1 SGHRS and CDR2 YFSETQ. With 4 bases removed from V and 7 bases from J, the gap between germline ends came to 17 bases. CDR3 coding DNA: TGCGCCAGCAGCCCCCAGGGGATTGATGGTGGCTACACCTTC. This sequence encodes CASSPQGIDGGYTF.

The chain is built from TRBV27 and TRBJ2-2, with 7 nucleotides matching TRBD2. Germline CDR1 MNHEY, CDR2 SMNVEV (reference sequence). This CDR3 has 14 amino acids. The ends lost 4 bases at V and 6 bases at J; junction bases unmatched: 5. The CDR3 is CASSSSGGPGELFF. The CDR3, as DNA: TGTGCCAGCAGTTCTAGCGGTGGTCCCGGGGAGCTGTTTTTT.

The gene calls are TRBV4-1 and TRBJ2-7; a weak D match, TRBD2 (5 bases). The germline CDR1 and CDR2 sequences are MGHRA and YSYEKL. The CDR3 runs 14 residues. V was shortened by 2 bases and J by 6 bases, with 14 bases between the two germline ends. CDR3 sequence (DNA): TGCGCCAGCAGCCAACTAACTACTAGTGGCGAGCAGTACTTC. Translation: CASSQLTTSGEQYF.

This clone was detected once. The J gene is TRBJ2-4, the V gene TRBV6-5, with TRBD1 matching over 7 bases. This CDR3 has 14 amino acids. Germline V gene lookup returns CDR1 MNHEY and CDR2 SVGAGI. Trimming cost V 5 bases and J 8 bases; bases outside gene matches: 9. The CDR3 DNA sequence: TGTGCCAGCAGTCCGGCCCAGCAGGGGGACATTCAGTACTTC. It codes for CASSPAQQGDIQYF.

The genes are TRBV2 and TRBJ1-4; D is perhaps TRBD1 (5 bases). CDR3 length: 15 residues. The V end lost 2 bases, the J end lost 5 bases, and 12 bases lay between the germline ends. CDR1 is SNHLY and CDR2 is FYNNEI in the germline V gene. The CDR3 sequence: CASSEQGLDNEKLFF. In DNA form, the CDR3 reads TGTGCCAGCAGTGAACAGGGCCTGGACAATGAAAAACTGTTTTTT. The full variable domain, rest sourced from reference TRBV2 and TRBJ1-4, is EPEVTQTPSHQVTQMGQEVILRCVPISNHLYFYWYRQILGQKVEFLVSFYNNEISEKSEIFDDQFSVERPDGSNFTLKIRSTKLEDSAMYFCASSEQGLDNEKLFFGSGTQLSVL.

This chain joins TRBV9 and TRBJ1-5; a possible D gene is TRBD1 (6 bases). CDR3 length: 15 amino acids. The V gene's germline CDR1 is SGDLS and CDR2 YYNGEE. Deletions cut 2 bases from V and 5 bases from J, with 14 bases between. The CDR3 DNA is TGTGCCAGCAGCGTTGTAGGGGGTTCTGATCAGCCCCAGCATTTT. Amino acids: CASSVVGGSDQPQHF.

The rearrangement uses TRBV2 and TRBJ2-7, with TRBD2 as a possible D gene (6 bases). There are 13 residues in the CDR3. V lost 8 bases and J lost 2, with 13 bases in between. CDR1 and CDR2 (germline): SNHLY, FYNNEI. In DNA, the CDR3 is TGTGCCAGCGGGTCTAGCGCCGCCTACGAGCAGTACTTC. Its translation is CASGSSAAYEQYF.

The chain links TRBV7-6 to TRBJ2-3, with 11 bases aligning to TRBD2. The length of the CDR3 is 16 residues. Germline CDR1 and CDR2: SGHVS and FNYEAQ. After removal of 5 bases from V and 5 bases from J, the junction contained 9 bases not matched to a gene. The CDR3 loop reads CASSLGLAGGGDTQYF. CDR3 in DNA: TGTGCCAGCAGCCTAGGGCTAGCGGGAGGCGGAGATACGCAGTATTTT.

The chain recombines TRBV19 with TRBJ2-3, with D unresolved. Trimming removed 7 bases at V and 3 bases at J, with 17 bases between. The CDR3 spans 15 residues. The germline V gene has CDR1 LNHDA and CDR2 SQIVND (reference sequence). CDR3 region: CASTRSHQSTDTQYF. In DNA, the CDR3 is TGTGCCAGTACAAGATCCCACCAGTCGACAGATACGCAGTATTTT.

The CDR3 reads CASTLYGEGNQPQHF. The CDR3 nucleotides are TGTGCCAGTACTCTATACGGGGAAGGCAATCAGCCCCAGCATTTT. This sequence joins TRBV19 and TRBJ1-5; D is undetermined. Per germline, CDR1 LNHDA and CDR2 SQIVND (reference sequence). V was cut by 7 bases and J by 2 bases, with 15 bases left in between. The CDR3 has 15 residues. The whole variable domain, filled in from reference TRBV19 and TRBJ1-5, reads DGGITQSPKYLFRKEGQNVTLSCEQNLNHDAMYWYRQDPGQGLRLIYYSQIVNDFQKGDIAEGYSVSREKKESFPLTVTSAQKNPTAFYLCASTLYGEGNQPQHFGDGTRLSIL.